This TCR beta chain stems from a study of shared clonotypes between healthy human individuals. V was cut by 0 bases and J by 2 bases, with 9 bases left in between. The CDR3 is 14 residues long. The V gene's germline CDR1 is GTSNPN and CDR2 SVGIG (reference sequence). Using immunoSEQ multiplex PCR, the repertoire was profiled, and TCRdb retains in-frame clones only, with some absent. The sample holds under 600,000 clones, approximately 97% seen once. Turning to this clone: Its specificity is not known.

Study-level findings and limits: Rarefaction analysis demonstrated incomplete sorted-subset sequencing notwithstanding large depth. Non-shared clonotypes were found to have lower generation probabilities than the clonotypes that were shared by all four of the sorted-subset donors.

The gene calls are TRBV30 and TRBJ2-3; a weak D match, TRBD2 (5 bases). The sample consisted of naive CD4+ T cells sorted from blood. The subset is: CD45RA+ positively selected. The source of this sequence is a woman in her 30s in good health. CDR3 residues: CAWSVQRNTDTQYF. CDR3 coding DNA: TGTGCCTGGAGTGTGCAGCGGAACACAGATACGCAGTATTTT.